The present TCR beta chain was sequenced within a study of response to subunit inactivated influenza vaccine. TCRdb analysed the RT-PCR reads with MiXCR anew, one entry per CDR3 protein. The data show hundreds of thousands of distinct CDR3 sequences, around 15% seen once. General observations from the study: Authors suggested each seasonal influenza vaccination recruits few new T cells.

The germline gives CDR1 SEHNR, CDR2 FQNEAQ (reference sequence). Trimming stripped 1 base from V and 4 bases from J, with 10 bases between. This CDR3 contains 14 residues. For this clonotype: Its specificity is not known.

The source is a man aged 45-65 years who received an inactivated influenza vaccine. This chain joins TRBV7-9 and TRBJ2-5; D gene uncertain. Sequencing used PBMCs from blood, obtained 14 to 15 days before vaccination. The CDR3 region is CASSLDTWAETQYF. As DNA, the CDR3 is TGTGCCAGCAGCTTAGACACGTGGGCAGAGACCCAGTACTTC.